The 27 T cell receptor beta chains below all came from one sample that was sequenced in a study of blood T cell repertoires in COVID-19. Profiled with immunoSEQ multiplex PCR; TCRdb holds only in-frame clones, not every one. The data show 140,000 to 150,000 clones, around 80% seen once. The sequencing input was peripheral blood. These receptors all come from a man aged 60 to 69 with active or convalescent COVID-19.

In this sample, this clone turned up once. The rearrangement uses TRBV29-1 and TRBJ1-1, with D unclear. The V gene's germline CDR1 is SQVTM and CDR2 ANQGSEA. The CDR3 consists of 10 residues. V lost 6 bases to trimming and J lost 8 bases, with 10 bases between them. CDR3 sequence (DNA): TGCAGCGTCCTCGGGGAGGAAGCTTTCTTT. Its protein product is CSVLGEEAFF. The whole variable domain, remainder taken from reference TRBV29-1 and TRBJ1-1, is SAVISQKPSRDICQRGTSLTIQCQVDSQVTMMFWYRQQPGQSLTLIATANQGSEATYESGFVIDKFPISRPNLTFSTLTVSNMSPEDSSIYLCSVLGEEAFFGQGTRLTVV.

CDR3: CASSRVGTETQYF. CDR3 sequence (DNA): TGTGCCAGCAGCCGGGTGGGTACAGAGACCCAGTACTTC. The chain recombines TRBV6-5 with TRBJ2-5; D is unclear. Looked up from germline, CDR1 is MNHEY and CDR2 is SVGAGI. CDR3 length equals 13 residues. The V end lost 6 bases, the J end lost 4 bases, and 12 bases lay between the germline ends.

The chain links TRBV7-6 to TRBJ1-2; 10 positions match TRBD1. Losses at the gene ends were 4 bases for V and 3 bases for J; bases not matched to a gene: 5. Germline V CDR1 and CDR2: SGHVS, FNYEAQ. The CDR3 contains 15 residues. The CDR3 loop reads CASSSFGTGDYGYTF. The CDR3 nucleotides are TGTGCCAGCAGCTCGTTCGGGACAGGGGACTATGGCTACACCTTC. Drawing the rest from reference TRBV7-6 and TRBJ1-2, the complete variable domain is GAGVSQSPRYKVTKRGQDVALRCDPISGHVSLYWYRQALGQGPEFLTYFNYEAQQDKSGLPNDRFSAERPEGSISTLTIQRTEQRDSAMYRCASSSFGTGDYGYTFGSGTRLTVV.

The chain couples TRBV11-1 to TRBJ1-4; 7 nucleotides line up with TRBD1. The CDR3 covers 14 residues. The junction had 3 bases not matched to a gene; V was cut back by 4 bases and J by 4 bases. Germline V gene data show CDR1 as SGHAT and CDR2 as FQDESV (reference sequence). CDR3 DNA: TGTGCCAGCAGCTCGGACAGGAGTAATGAAAAACTGTTTTTT. The encoded protein is CASSSDRSNEKLFF.

V is TRBV5-4 and J is TRBJ1-1, with 8 bases fitting TRBD1. Per germline, CDR1 SGHNT and CDR2 YYREEE (reference sequence). This CDR3 contains 16 residues. With 4 bases clipped from V and 6 bases from J, the junction kept 14 bases outside the gene matches. This CDR3 is CASSAQNQGAGPEAFF. The CDR3 DNA follows: TGTGCCAGCAGCGCACAAAATCAGGGGGCTGGTCCTGAAGCTTTCTTT.

The rearrangement joins TRBV27 to TRBJ2-1; 10 bases are a match to TRBD2. Germline loops: CDR1 MNHEY, CDR2 SMNVEV (reference sequence). The CDR3 is 14 amino acids. V trimming: 4 bases; J trimming: 7 bases; junction bases outside the gene matches: 4. The CDR3 loop reads CASSSAGGPNEQFF. For the CDR3, the DNA is TGTGCCAGCAGTTCAGCGGGAGGGCCAAATGAGCAGTTCTTC.

This chain links TRBV24-1 with TRBJ1-5; D unresolved. V was pared by 2 bases and J by 7 bases, with 8 bases between. The germline V gene encodes CDR1 KGHDR and CDR2 SFDVKD. The CDR3 loop spans 13 amino acids. The DNA for the CDR3 is TGTGCCACCAGTGATTCCCCGGGGCAGCCCCAGCATTTT. Protein: CATSDSPGQPQHF.

The J gene is TRBJ2-3, the V gene TRBV10-3; tentatively, D is TRBD1 (6 bases). The CDR3 runs to 18 residues. Germline-derived CDR1 and CDR2 are ENHRY and SYGVKD. V was pared by 2 bases and J by 1 base, with 19 bases between. The CDR3 region is CAISEPTPVGARTDTQYF. CDR3 in DNA: TGTGCCATCAGTGAGCCTACTCCGGTGGGGGCACGCACAGATACGCAGTATTTT.

The chain uses TRBV23-1 and TRBJ1-3; the D gene is possibly TRBD1 (6 bases). TRBV23-1 is labeled an ORF, and its function is uncertain. The length of the CDR3 is 16 residues. V shed 2 bases and J shed 4 bases, with 15 bases lying between them. The chain's CDR3 is CASSQRLEGTGNTIYF. In nucleotides, the CDR3 is TGCGCCAGCAGTCAAAGACTCGAGGGGACAGGAAACACCATATATTTT.

This clone was recorded only once. This chain connects TRBV3-1 (or the pseudogene TRBV3-2) to TRBJ2-6; TRBD1 agrees at 7 bases. Germline V gene sequence: CDR1 LGHDT, CDR2 YNNKEL (reference sequence). This CDR3 contains 16 residues. The J segment lost 0 bases and the V segment lost 7 bases, leaving 6 bases of the junction unmatched. For the CDR3, the DNA is TGTGCCAGCACCCGGGACAGTAACTCTGGGGCCAACGTCCTGACTTTC. Protein: CASTRDSNSGANVLTF.

This chain uses TRBV6-2 or TRBV6-3 with TRBJ2-7; 10 positions match TRBD2. Germline V gene lookup returns CDR1 MNHEY and CDR2 SVGEGT. With V trimmed by 4 bases and J by 1 base, 4 bases remained unmatched. The CDR3 has 15 amino acids. CDR3 in DNA: TGTGCCAGCAGTTCCCGGACTAGCGGTTCCTACGAGCAGTACTTC. It codes for CASSSRTSGSYEQYF.

This clone was observed a few times. This chain joins TRBV4-2 and TRBJ2-1; 10 bases agree with TRBD1. The germline CDR1 and CDR2 sequences are LGHNA and YNFKEQ. V lost 4 bases and J lost 4; bases outside the gene matches: 4. The CDR3 is made up of 15 amino acids. DNA of the CDR3: TGTGCCAGCAGCCCTCGGGACAGGGGTTACAATGAGCAGTTCTTC. Its translation is CASSPRDRGYNEQFF.

The chain employs TRBV5-4 and TRBJ1-2; maybe TRBD1 (6 bases). Between the trimmed V and J ends, which lost 4 bases and 8 bases, there was a span of 18 bases. The germline V gene encodes CDR1 SGHNT and CDR2 YYREEE (reference sequence). The CDR3 loop spans 14 amino acids. CDR3 sequence: CASSLGAGHGGYTF. CDR3 nucleotides: TGTGCCAGCAGCCTGGGGGCAGGGCACGGCGGCTACACCTTC.

The chain carries TRBV25-1 and TRBJ1-1; maybe TRBD1 (5 bases). Germline assignment: CDR1 MGHDK and CDR2 SYGVNS. This CDR3 is built from 11 residues. Trimming removed 7 bases at V and 9 bases at J, with 12 bases between. This chain's CDR3 is CASMDWGQAFF. The CDR3 coding sequence is TGTGCCAGCATGGATTGGGGCCAAGCTTTCTTT.

The chain carries TRBV28 and TRBJ2-3; 12 bases map to TRBD2. Germline V gives CDR1 MDHEN, CDR2 SYDVKM. The CDR3 is 19 residues long. Unmatched junction bases numbered 16, after V lost 4 bases and J lost 5 bases. CDR3 in amino acids: CASSSDSRGTSGSKDTQYF. In DNA, the CDR3 is TGTGCCAGCAGTTCCGACTCTAGGGGGACTAGCGGGTCAAAAGATACGCAGTATTTT.

V is TRBV5-6 and J is TRBJ2-3, with 8 bases identical to TRBD2. Germline assignment: CDR1 SGHDT and CDR2 YYEEEE. Unmatched junction bases numbered 3, after V lost 6 bases and J lost 3 bases. The CDR3 totals 13 residues. The CDR3 nucleotides read TGTGCCAGCAATAGCGGGGTTACAGATACGCAGTATTTT. Residues: CASNSGVTDTQYF.

This CDR3 is CASSQEVRGRALHF. The CDR3 DNA follows: TGTGCCAGCAGCCAAGAAGTGCGGGGCAGGGCCCTCCACTTT. The chain recombines TRBV4-2 with TRBJ1-6, with a weak D call TRBD1 (5 bases). The germline V gene has CDR1 LGHNA and CDR2 YNFKEQ. This CDR3 has 14 amino acids. The V end was cut by 0 bases, the J end by 14 bases, with 14 bases between.

The rearrangement joins TRBV27 to TRBJ1-5; TRBD1 agrees at 7 bases. The trim removed 6 bases at V and 5 bases at J, leaving 7 bases unmatched. Germline CDR1 and CDR2: MNHEY and SMNVEV (reference sequence). This CDR3 spans 14 amino acids. The CDR3 DNA reads as TGTGCCAGCAGCCGAAAGGGGGCAGATCAGCCCCAGCATTTT. Residues: CASSRKGADQPQHF.

The genes are TRBV24-1 and TRBJ2-1, with D tentatively TRBD2 (5 bases). V lost 9 bases and J lost 7, with 24 bases in between. CDR3 length equals 16 residues. CDR1 and CDR2 (germline): KGHDR, SFDVKD. This CDR3 reads CATQMGSRRSVNEQFF. The CDR3 DNA sequence: TGTGCCACCCAAATGGGTAGTAGGAGGAGTGTGAATGAGCAGTTCTTC.

The V call is TRBV12-3 or TRBV12-4, the J call TRBJ2-7; no reliable D call. V gave up 1 base and J gave up 5 bases, with 9 bases separating them. The CDR3 is made up of 13 amino acids. The DNA of the CDR3 is TGTGCCAGCAGTTTAGGCAGGCCGAACGAGCAGTACTTC. Translated, it gives CASSLGRPNEQYF.

The rearrangement uses TRBV9 and TRBJ2-2; no clear D gene. The CDR3 loop spans 14 amino acids. Germline lookup yields CDR1 SGDLS and CDR2 YYNGEE. With 0 bases removed from V and 4 bases from J, the gap between germline ends came to 7 bases. CDR3: CASSVDGSTGELFF. The DNA for the CDR3 is TGTGCCAGCAGCGTAGACGGGTCCACCGGGGAGCTGTTTTTT.

The chain combines TRBV27 with TRBJ2-7, with D perhaps TRBD2 (5 bases). V was clipped by 3 bases and J by 3 bases, with 15 bases between them. The germline V gene has CDR1 MNHEY and CDR2 SMNVEV (reference sequence). The length of the CDR3 is 15 residues. The CDR3 here is CASSFGSGYGYEQYF. CDR3 in DNA: TGTGCCAGCAGTTTTGGATCGGGGTATGGCTACGAGCAGTACTTC.

This clone was seen a few times. The rearrangement links TRBV7-3 to TRBJ2-5, with 8 bases that match TRBD1. The CDR3 extends over 13 amino acids. The germline V gene encodes CDR1 SGHTA and CDR2 FQGTGA. After removal of 6 bases from V and 4 bases from J, the junction contained 4 bases not matched to a gene. The CDR3 reads CASSSGGPETQYF. CDR3 DNA sequence: TGTGCCAGCAGTTCAGGGGGCCCAGAGACCCAGTACTTC. Combining the CDR3 with reference TRBV7-3 and TRBJ2-5 gives the whole variable domain GAGVSQTPSNKVTEKGKYVELRCDPISGHTALYWYRQSLGQGPEFLIYFQGTGAADDSGLPNDRFFAVRPEGSVSTLKIQRTERGDSAVYLCASSSGGPETQYFGPGTRLLVL.

Worth noting for this clone: At one of its ends the junction is not consistent with the germline gene, which may arise from a read error. This chain uses TRBV10-3 with TRBJ2-2, with D tentatively TRBD2 (5 bases). This CDR3 is 16 amino acids long. In germline, CDR1 is ENHRY, CDR2 SYGVKD. The CDR3 loop is CAISESWTANTGELFF. CDR3 DNA: TGTGCCATCAGCGAGTCGTGGACTGCGAACACCGGGGAGCTGTTTTTT.

The rearrangement links TRBV7-9 to TRBJ2-4, with 8 positions matching TRBD2. This CDR3 comprises 15 residues. V lost 6 bases, J lost 8 bases, and 12 bases stayed unmatched. Looked up from germline, CDR1 is SEHNR and CDR2 is FQNEAQ (reference sequence). CDR3 sequence: CASSHVRGDGDIQYF. The CDR3 DNA sequence: TGTGCCAGCAGTCATGTGCGGGGGGATGGTGACATTCAGTACTTC.

The chain combines TRBV19 with TRBJ1-6, with D possibly TRBD1 on 6 matching bases. Trimming left V 7 bases short and J 7 bases short, with 14 bases between. The germline CDR1 and CDR2 sequences are LNHDA and SQIVND (reference sequence). The CDR3 runs 14 residues. Here the CDR3 reads CASTETGLNSPLHF. The DNA for the CDR3 is TGTGCCAGTACCGAGACAGGTCTAAATTCACCCCTCCACTTT.

This clone was seen only a few times. This chain connects TRBV19 to TRBJ1-5; D is undetermined. This CDR3 is built from 14 residues. Trimming took 3 bases from V and 3 from J, leaving 9 bases between them. Germline V gene sequence: CDR1 LNHDA, CDR2 SQIVND (reference sequence). CDR3 sequence reads: CASSIVGFNQPQHF. The CDR3, as DNA: TGTGCCAGTAGTATCGTTGGCTTCAATCAGCCCCAGCATTTT. Using reference TRBV19 and TRBJ1-5 for the parts outside the CDR3, the full variable domain is DGGITQSPKYLFRKEGQNVTLSCEQNLNHDAMYWYRQDPGQGLRLIYYSQIVNDFQKGDIAEGYSVSREKKESFPLTVTSAQKNPTAFYLCASSIVGFNQPQHFGDGTRLSIL.